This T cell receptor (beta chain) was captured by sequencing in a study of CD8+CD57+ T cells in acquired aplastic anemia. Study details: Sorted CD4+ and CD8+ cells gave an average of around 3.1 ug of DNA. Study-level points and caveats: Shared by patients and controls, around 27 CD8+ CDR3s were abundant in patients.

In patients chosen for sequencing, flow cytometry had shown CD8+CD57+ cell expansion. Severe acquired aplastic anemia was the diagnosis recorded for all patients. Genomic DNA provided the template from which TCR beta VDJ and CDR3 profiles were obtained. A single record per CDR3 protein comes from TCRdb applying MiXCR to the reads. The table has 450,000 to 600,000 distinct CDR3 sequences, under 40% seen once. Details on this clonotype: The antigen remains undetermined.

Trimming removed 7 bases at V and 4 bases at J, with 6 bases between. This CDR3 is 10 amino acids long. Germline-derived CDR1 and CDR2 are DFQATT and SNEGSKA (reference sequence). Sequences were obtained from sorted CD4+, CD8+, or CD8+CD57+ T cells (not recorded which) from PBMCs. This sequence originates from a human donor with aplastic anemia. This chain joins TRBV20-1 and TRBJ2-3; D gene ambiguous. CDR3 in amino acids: CSVVADTQYF. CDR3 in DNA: TGCAGTGTGGTGGCAGATACGCAGTATTTT.